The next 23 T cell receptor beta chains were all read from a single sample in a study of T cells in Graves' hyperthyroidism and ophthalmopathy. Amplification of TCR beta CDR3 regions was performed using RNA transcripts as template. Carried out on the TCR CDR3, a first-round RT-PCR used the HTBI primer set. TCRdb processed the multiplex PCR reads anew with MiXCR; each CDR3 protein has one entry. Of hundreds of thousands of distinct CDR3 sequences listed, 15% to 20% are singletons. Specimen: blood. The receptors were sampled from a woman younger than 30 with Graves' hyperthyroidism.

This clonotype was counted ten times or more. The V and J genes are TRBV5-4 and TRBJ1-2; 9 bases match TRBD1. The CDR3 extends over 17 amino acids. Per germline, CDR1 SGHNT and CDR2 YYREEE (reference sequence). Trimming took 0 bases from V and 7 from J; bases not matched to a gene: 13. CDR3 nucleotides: TGTGCCAGCAGCTTGGCCGAGGGACAGGGCTTTTCTGGTGGCTACACCTTC. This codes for CASSLAEGQGFSGGYTF.

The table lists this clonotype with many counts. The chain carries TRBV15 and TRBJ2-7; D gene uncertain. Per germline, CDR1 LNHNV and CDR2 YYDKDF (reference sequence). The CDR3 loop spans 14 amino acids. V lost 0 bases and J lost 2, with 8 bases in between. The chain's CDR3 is CATSRDPLPYEQYF. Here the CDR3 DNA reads TGTGCCACCAGCAGAGATCCCCTCCCCTACGAGCAGTACTTC.

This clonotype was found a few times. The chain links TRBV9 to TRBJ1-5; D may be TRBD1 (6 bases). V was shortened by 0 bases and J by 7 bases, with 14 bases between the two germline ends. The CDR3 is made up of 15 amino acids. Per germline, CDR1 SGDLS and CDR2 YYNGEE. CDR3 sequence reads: CASSVGAGGGQPQHF. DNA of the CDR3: TGTGCCAGCAGCGTAGGGGCCGGGGGCGGACAGCCCCAGCATTTT. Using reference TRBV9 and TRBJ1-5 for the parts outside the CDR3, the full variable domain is DSGVTQTPKHLITATGQRVTLRCSPRSGDLSVYWYQQSLDQGLQFLIQYYNGEERAKGNILERFSAQQFPDLHSELNLSSLELGDSALYFCASSVGAGGGQPQHFGDGTRLSIL.

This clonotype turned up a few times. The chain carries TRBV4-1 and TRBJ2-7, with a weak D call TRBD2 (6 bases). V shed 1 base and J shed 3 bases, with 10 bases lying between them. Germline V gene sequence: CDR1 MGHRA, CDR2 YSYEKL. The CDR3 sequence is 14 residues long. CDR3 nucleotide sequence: TGCGCCAGCAGCCAAGTGGCTAGCGACTACGAGCAGTACTTC. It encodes CASSQVASDYEQYF.

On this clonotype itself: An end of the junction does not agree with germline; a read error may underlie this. The CDR3 sequence is CAGSLEGRYGYTF. The DNA for the CDR3 is TGTGCCGGCAGCTTAGAGGGTCGGTATGGCTACACCTTC. V gene TRBV7-2 combines with J gene TRBJ1-2; D unclear. Per the germline V gene, CDR1 is SGHTA and CDR2 is FQGNSA. This CDR3 has 13 residues.

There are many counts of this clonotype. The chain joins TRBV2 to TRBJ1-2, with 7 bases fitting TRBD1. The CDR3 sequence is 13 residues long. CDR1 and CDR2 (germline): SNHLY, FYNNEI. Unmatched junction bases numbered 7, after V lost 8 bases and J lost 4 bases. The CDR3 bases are TGTGCCAGCCTAAGACAGGGAATCTATGGCTACACCTTC. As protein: CASLRQGIYGYTF.

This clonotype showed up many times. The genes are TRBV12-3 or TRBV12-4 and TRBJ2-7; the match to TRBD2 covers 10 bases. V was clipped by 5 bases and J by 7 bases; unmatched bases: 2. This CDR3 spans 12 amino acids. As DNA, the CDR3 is TGTGCCAGCAGTCATAGCGGGGGGGAGCAGTACTTC. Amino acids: CASSHSGGEQYF.

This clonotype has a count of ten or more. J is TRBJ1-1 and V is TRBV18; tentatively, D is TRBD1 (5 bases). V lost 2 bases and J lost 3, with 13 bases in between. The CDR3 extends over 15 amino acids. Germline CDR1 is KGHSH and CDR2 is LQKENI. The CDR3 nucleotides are TGTGCCAGCTCACCATTGATGGGGGGGGACACTGAAGCTTTCTTT. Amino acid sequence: CASSPLMGGDTEAFF.

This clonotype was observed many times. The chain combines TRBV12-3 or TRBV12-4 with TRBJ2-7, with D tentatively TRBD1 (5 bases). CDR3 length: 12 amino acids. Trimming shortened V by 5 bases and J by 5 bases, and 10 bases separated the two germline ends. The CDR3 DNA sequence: TGTGCCAGCAGTCTTCAGGGTCACGAGCAGTACTTC. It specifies CASSLQGHEQYF.

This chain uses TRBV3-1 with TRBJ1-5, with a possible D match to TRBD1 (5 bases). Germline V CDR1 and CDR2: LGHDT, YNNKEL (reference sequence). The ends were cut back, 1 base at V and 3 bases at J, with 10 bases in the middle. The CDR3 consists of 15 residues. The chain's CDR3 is CASSQGTGPNQPQHF. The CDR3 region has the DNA TGTGCCAGCAGCCAAGGAACAGGACCCAATCAGCCCCAGCATTTT.

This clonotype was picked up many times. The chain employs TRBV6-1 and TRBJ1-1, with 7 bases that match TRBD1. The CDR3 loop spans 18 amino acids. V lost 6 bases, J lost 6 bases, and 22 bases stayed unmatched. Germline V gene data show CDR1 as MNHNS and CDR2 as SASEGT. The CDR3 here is CASRETQGKKRRFAEAFF. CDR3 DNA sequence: TGTGCCAGCAGAGAAACACAGGGGAAGAAAAGGAGGTTCGCTGAAGCTTTCTTT.

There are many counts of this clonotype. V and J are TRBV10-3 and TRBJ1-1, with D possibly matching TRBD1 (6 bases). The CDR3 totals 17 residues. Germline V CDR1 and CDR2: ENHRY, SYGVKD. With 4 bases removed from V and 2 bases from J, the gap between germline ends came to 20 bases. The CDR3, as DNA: TGTGCCATCAGTGGAGGGAACAGGGTGGTCGGAAACACTGAAGCTTTCTTT. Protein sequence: CAISGGNRVVGNTEAFF.

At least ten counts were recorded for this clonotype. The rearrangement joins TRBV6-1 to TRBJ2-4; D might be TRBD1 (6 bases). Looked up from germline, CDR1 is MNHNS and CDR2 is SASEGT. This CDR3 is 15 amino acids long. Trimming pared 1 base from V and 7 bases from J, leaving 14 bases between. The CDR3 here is CASSEGISQGNIQYF. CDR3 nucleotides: TGTGCCAGCAGTGAAGGCATTAGCCAGGGGAACATTCAGTACTTC.

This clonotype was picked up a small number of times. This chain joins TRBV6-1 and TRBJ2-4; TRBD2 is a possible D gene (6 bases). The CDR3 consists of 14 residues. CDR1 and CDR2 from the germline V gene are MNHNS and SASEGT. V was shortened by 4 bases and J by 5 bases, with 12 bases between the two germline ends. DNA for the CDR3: TGTGCCAGCAGTGTTTGGGGGGTGGAAAACATTCAGTACTTC. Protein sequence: CASSVWGVENIQYF.

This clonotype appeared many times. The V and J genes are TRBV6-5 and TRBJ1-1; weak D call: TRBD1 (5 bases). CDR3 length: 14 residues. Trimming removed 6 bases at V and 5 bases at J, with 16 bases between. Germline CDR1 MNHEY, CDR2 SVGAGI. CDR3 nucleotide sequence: TGTGCCAGCAGCTTCGGGGGGTTACGGACTGAAGCTTTCTTT. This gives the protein CASSFGGLRTEAFF.

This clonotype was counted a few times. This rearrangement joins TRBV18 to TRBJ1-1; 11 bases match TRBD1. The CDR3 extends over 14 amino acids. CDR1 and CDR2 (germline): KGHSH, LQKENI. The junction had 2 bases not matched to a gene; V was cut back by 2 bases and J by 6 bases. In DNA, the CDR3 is TGTGCCAGCTCACCAGGACAGGGGGCATCTGAAGCTTTCTTT. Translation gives CASSPGQGASEAFF. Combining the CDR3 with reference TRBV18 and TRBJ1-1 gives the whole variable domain NAGVMQNPRHLVRRRGQEARLRCSPMKGHSHVYWYRQLPEEGLKFMVYLQKENIIDESGMPKERFSAEFPKEGPSILRIQQVVRGDSAAYFCASSPGQGASEAFFGQGTRLTVV.

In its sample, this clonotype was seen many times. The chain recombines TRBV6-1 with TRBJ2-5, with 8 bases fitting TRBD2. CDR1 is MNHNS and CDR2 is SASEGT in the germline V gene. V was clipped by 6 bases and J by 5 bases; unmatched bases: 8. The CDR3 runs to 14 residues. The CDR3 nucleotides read TGTGCCAGCAGGGCGGGGGGCTCGGGGGAGACCCAGTACTTC. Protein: CASRAGGSGETQYF.

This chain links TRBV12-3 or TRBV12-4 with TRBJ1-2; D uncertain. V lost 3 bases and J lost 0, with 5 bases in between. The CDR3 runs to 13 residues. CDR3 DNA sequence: TGTGCCAGCAGTTTGAAGGCTAACTATGGCTACACCTTC. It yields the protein CASSLKANYGYTF.

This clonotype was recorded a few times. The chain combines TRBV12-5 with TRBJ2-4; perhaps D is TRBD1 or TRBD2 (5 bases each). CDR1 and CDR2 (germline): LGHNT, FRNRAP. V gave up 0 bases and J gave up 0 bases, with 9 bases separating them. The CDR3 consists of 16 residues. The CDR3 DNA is TGTGCTAGTGGTTTGGTACGGGGCCTAGCCAAAAACATTCAGTACTTC. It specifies CASGLVRGLAKNIQYF.

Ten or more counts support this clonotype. This CDR3 is CATSRDGQDYGYTF. CDR3 nucleotide sequence: TGTGCCACCAGCAGAGACGGTCAGGACTATGGCTACACCTTC. The V and J genes are TRBV15 and TRBJ1-2; D not certain. The CDR3 has 14 residues. In germline, CDR1 is LNHNV, CDR2 YYDKDF (reference sequence). Trimming shortened V by 0 bases and J by 3 bases, and 8 bases separated the two germline ends.

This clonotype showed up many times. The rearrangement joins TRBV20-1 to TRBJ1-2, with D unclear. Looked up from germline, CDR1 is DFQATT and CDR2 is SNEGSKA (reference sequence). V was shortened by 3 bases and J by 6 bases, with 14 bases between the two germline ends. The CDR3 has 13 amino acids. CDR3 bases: TGCAGTGCTAGTAAGGGAAATCCGGATGGCTACACCTTC. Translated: CSASKGNPDGYTF.

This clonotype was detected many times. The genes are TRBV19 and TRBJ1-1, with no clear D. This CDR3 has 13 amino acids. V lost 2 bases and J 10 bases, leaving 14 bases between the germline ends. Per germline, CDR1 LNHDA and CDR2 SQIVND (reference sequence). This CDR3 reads CASSIPGEFGAFF. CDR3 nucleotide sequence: TGTGCCAGTAGTATACCCGGGGAATTCGGAGCTTTCTTT.

In DNA form, the CDR3 reads TGTGCCCTCGGGGGGGGCGGACAGCCCCAGCATTTT. Protein: CALGGGGQPQHF. The chain combines TRBV28 with TRBJ1-5; the D gene is possibly TRBD1 (6 bases). CDR1 is MDHEN, CDR2 SYDVKM, per germline. The CDR3 contains 12 residues. The V and J ends lost 11 bases and 7 bases respectively, with 15 bases between them.